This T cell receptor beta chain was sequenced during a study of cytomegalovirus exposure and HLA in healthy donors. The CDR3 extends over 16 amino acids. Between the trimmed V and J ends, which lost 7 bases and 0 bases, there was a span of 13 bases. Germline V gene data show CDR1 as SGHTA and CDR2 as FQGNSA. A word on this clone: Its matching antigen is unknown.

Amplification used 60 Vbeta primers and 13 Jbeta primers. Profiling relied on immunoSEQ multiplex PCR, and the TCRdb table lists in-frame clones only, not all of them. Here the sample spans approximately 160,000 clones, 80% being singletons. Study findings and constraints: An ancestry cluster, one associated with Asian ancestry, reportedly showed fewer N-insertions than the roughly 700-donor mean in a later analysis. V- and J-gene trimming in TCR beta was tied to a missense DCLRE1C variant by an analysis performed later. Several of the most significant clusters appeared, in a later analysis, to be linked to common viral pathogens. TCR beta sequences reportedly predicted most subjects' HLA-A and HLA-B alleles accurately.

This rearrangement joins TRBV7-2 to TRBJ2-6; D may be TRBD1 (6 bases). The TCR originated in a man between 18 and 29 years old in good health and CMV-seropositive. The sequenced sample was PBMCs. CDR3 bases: TGTGCCAGCAACTACATACAGGGCTCTGGGGCCAACGTCCTGACTTTC. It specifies CASNYIQGSGANVLTF.